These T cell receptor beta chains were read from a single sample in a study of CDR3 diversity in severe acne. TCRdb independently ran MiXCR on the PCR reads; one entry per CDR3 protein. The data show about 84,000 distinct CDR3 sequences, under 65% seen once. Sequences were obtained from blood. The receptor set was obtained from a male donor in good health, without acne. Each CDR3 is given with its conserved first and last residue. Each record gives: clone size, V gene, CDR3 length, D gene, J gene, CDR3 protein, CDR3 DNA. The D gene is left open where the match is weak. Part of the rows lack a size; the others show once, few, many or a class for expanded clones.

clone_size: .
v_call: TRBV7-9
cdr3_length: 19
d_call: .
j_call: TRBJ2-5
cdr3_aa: CDSSFYICSAGDRAETQYF
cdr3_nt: .

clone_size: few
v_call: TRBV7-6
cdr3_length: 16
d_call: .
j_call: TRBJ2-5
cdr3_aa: CASSLTRAGGTETQYF
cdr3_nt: TGTGCCAGCAGCTTAACGAGGGCCGGAGGTACCGAGACCCAGTACTTC

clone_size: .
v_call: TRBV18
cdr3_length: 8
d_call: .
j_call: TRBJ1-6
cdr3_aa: CASPPSHF
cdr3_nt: TGTGCCAGCCCACCATCCCACTTT

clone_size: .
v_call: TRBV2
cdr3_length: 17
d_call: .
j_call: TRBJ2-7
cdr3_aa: CASSEGTSYNSPYEQYF
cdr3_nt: TGTGCCAGCAGTGAAGGAACGAGTTATAATTCACCCTACGAGCAGTACTTC

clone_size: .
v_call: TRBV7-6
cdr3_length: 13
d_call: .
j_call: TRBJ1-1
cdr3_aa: CASSVALGTEAFF
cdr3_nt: TGTGCCAGCAGCGTCGCCTTGGGCACTGAAGCTTTCTTT

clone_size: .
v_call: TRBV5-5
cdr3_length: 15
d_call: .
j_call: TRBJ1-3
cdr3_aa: CASSPGLAEMNTIYF
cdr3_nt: TGTGCCAGCAGCCCGGGACTAGCGGAGATGAACACCATATATTTT

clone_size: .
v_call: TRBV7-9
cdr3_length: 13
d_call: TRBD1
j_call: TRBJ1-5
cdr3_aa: CASSPTGDQPQHF
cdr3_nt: TGTGCCAGCAGCCCGACAGGGGATCAGCCCCAGCATTTT

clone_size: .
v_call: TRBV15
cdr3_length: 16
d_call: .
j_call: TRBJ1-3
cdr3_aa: CATSSATSGSGNTIYF
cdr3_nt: TGTGCCACCAGCAGCGCAACCTCAGGGTCCGGAAACACCATATATTTT

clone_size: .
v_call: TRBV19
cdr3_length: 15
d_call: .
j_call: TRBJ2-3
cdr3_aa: CASSISGRRTDTQYF
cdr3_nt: TGTGCCAGTAGTATCTCCGGGAGACGGACAGATACGCAGTATTTT

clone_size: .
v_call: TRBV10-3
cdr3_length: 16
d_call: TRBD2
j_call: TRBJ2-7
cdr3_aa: CAINSGTSGRDYEQYF
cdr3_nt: TGTGCCATCAACTCCGGGACTAGCGGACGAGACTACGAGCAGTACTTC

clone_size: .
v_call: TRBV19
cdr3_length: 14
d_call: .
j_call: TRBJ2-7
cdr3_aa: CASNMGGPLYEQYF
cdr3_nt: TGTGCCAGTAATATGGGGGGACCTCTTTACGAGCAGTACTTT

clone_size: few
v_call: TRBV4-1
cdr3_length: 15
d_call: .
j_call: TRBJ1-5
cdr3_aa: CASSQEKGGNQPQHF
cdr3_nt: TGCGCCAGCAGCCAAGAAAAAGGGGGCAATCAGCCCCAGCATTTT

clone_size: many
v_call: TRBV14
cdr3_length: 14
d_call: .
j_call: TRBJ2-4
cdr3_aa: CASSLQGGKNIQYF
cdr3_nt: TGTGCCAGCAGCCTACAGGGTGGCAAAAACATTCAGTACTTC

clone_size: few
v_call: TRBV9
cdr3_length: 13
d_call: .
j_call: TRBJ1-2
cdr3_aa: CASSSQERGGYTF
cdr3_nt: TGTGCCAGCAGCTCACAGGAGCGGGGTGGCTACACCTTC

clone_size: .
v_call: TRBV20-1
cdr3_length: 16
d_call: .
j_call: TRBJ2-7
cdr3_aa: CSARGPEGIYGYEQYF
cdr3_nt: TGCAGTGCTAGGGGACCAGAGGGGATCTATGGCTACGAGCAGTACTTC

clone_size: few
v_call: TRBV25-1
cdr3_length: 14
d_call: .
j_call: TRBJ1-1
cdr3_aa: CASSEISGNTEAFF
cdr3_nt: TGTGCCAGCAGTGAAATTTCGGGGAACACTGAAGCTTTCTTT

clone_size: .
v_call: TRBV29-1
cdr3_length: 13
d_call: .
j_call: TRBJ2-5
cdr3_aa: CSATRDNSETQYF
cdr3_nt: TGCAGCGCCACCCGGGACAATAGCGAGACCCAGTACTTC

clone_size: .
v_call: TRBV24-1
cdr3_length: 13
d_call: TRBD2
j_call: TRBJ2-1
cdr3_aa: CATSSGAGVKQFF
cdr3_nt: TGTGCCACCAGTTCTGGGGCGGGAGTGAAGCAGTTCTTC

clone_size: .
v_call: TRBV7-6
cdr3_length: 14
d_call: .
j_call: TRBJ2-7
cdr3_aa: CASSLSGSRHEQYF
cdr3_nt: TGTGCCAGCAGCTTATCTGGGTCACGTCACGAGCAGTACTTC

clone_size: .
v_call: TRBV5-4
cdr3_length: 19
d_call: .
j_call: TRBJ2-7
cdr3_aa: CASSFRALRTSVWGYEQYF
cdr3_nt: TGTGCCAGCAGCTTTAGGGCATTACGGACGAGCGTTTGGGGATACGAGCAGTACTTC

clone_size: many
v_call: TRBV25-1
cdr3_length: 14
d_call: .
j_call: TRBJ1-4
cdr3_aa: CASSDGHTNEKLFF
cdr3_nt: TGTGCCAGCAGTGACGGACACACTAATGAAAAACTGTTTTTT

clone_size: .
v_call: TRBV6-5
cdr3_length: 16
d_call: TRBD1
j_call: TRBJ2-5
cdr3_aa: CVSSYPGQGVWETQYF
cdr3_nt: TGTGTCAGCAGTTACCCGGGACAGGGGGTTTGGGAGACCCAGTACTTC

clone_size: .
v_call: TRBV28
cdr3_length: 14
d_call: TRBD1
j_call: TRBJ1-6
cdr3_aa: CASRIGGYNSPLHF
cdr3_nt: TGTGCCAGCAGGATAGGGGGCTACAATTCACCCCTCCACTTT

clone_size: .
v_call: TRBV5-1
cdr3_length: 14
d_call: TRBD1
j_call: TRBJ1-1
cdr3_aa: CASSRQGLNTEAFF
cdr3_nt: TGCGCCAGCAGCCGACAGGGGCTGAACACTGAAGCTTTCTTT

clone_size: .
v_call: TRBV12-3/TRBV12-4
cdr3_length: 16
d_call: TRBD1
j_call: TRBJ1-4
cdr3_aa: CASSQVQGAANEKLFF
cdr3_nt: TGTGCCAGCAGTCAGGTACAGGGGGCCGCTAATGAAAAACTGTTTTTT

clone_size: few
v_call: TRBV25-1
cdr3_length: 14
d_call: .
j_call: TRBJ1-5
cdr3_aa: CASSDPYSNQPQHF
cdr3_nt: TGTGCCAGCAGTGACCCCTATAGCAATCAGCCCCAGCATTTT

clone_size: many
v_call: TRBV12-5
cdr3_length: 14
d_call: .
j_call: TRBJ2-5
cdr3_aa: CASGLGSVRETQYF
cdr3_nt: TGTGCTAGTGGTTTGGGGTCTGTGAGGGAGACCCAGTACTTC

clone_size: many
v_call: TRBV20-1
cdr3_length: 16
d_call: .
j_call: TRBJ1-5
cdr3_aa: CSASSGRGKGDQPQHF
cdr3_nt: TGCAGTGCTAGTTCGGGGCGGGGGAAAGGGGATCAGCCCCAGCATTTT

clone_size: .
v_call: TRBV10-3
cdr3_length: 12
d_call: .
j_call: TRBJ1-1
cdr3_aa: CASNSRVTEAFF
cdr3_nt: TGTGCCAGCAATTCCAGGGTTACTGAAGCTTTCTTT

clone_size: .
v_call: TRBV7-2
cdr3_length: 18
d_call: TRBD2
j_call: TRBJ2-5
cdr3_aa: CASSLASGLAGVGETQYF
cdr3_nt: TGTGCCAGCAGCTTAGCGAGCGGACTAGCGGGAGTTGGGGAGACCCAGTACTTC

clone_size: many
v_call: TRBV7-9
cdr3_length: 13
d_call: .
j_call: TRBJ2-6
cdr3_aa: CASSLGGTGGLGF
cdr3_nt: TGTGCCAGCAGCTTAGGTGGCACCGGAGGCCTGGGCTTC